The rows below give T cell receptor beta chains drawn from one sample of a study of post-analysis software for immune sequencing data. Each CDR3 protein gets one entry after TCRdb re-called the PCR reads with MiXCR. The repertoire includes under 900,000 distinct CDR3 sequences, 53% of them detected once, and under 6% sits in the top ten. Sample: blood. The receptors were sampled from a girl under 18 with multiple sclerosis. Each CDR3 is given with its conserved first and last residue. Fields, in order: V gene, J gene, D gene, clone size, CDR3 DNA, CDR3 protein. The D gene is left open where the match is weak. Expanded clones are given a class, and other clones once, few, many or no size at all.

>TRBV7-3|TRBJ1-2|-|-
TGTGCCAGTAGCTTAAGTCCTAACTATGGCTACACCTTC
CASSLSPNYGYTF
>TRBV9|TRBJ2-5|-|-
TGTGCCAGCAGCCCACGGATGGACCCGCAACAGTACTTC
CASSPRMDPQQYF
>TRBV12-3/TRBV12-4|TRBJ2-7|TRBD2|-
TGTGCCAGCAGCCCTCAGCCTAGCGGAGCCTACGAGCAGTACTTC
CASSPQPSGAYEQYF
>TRBV7-2|TRBJ2-7|TRBD2|-
TGTGCCAGCAGTACTAGCGGGGGGCAGTGGGACGAGCAGTACTTC
CASSTSGGQWDEQYF
>TRBV12-3/TRBV12-4|TRBJ2-7|-|few
TGTGCCAGCAGCCGGCAGGGCGAGGAGTTGGACGAGCAGTACTTC
CASSRQGEELDEQYF
>TRBV27|TRBJ2-7|-|-
TGTGCCAGCAGGCGACAGGACGCCTACGAGCAGTACTTC
CASRRQDAYEQYF
>TRBV5-5|TRBJ2-5|-|few
TGTGCCAGCAGCTTGCCCGGAGATCAAGAGACCCAGTACTTC
CASSLPGDQETQYF
>TRBV6-5|TRBJ2-7|-|few
TGTGCCAGCAGTTACTCAGGAGGGGGCGAGGGCTACGAGCAGTACTTC
CASSYSGGGEGYEQYF
>TRBV20-1|TRBJ2-5|TRBD2|few
TGCAGTGCTAGTAGGCCTAGCGGAGAGACCCAGTACTTC
CSASRPSGETQYF
>TRBV6-5|TRBJ2-3|-|-
TGTGCCAGCAGTTACTCCGTTGGGGGGATCGCAGATACGCAGTATTTT
CASSYSVGGIADTQYF
>TRBV3-1|TRBJ2-7|-|-
TGTGCCAGCAGCCAAGATCAGGTTCGGTACGAGCAGTACTTC
CASSQDQVRYEQYF
>TRBV6-5|TRBJ1-2|-|-
TGTGCCAGCAGTTACTCTGCCGGGGGGATTAGCGGCTACACCTTC
CASSYSAGGISGYTF
>TRBV7-9|TRBJ1-2|TRBD1|once
TGTGCCAGCAGCACTAGAGCCCCCGGGACAGGGGGCCGCGGCTACACCTTC
CASSTRAPGTGGRGYTF
>TRBV7-9|TRBJ1-2|-|-
TGTGCCAGCAGCTTAGAGGTCGGTTCTAACTATGGCTACACCTTC
CASSLEVGSNYGYTF
>TRBV10-3|TRBJ2-5|TRBD2|-
TGTGCCATCAGTGACCTGACAAAGGGAGGGGAGACCCAGTACTTC
CAISDLTKGGETQYF
>TRBV29-1|TRBJ1-4|-|few
TGCAGTGTCGCCGGGACACCTGCAACTAATGAAAAACTGTTTTTT
CSVAGTPATNEKLFF
>TRBV20-1|TRBJ2-7|TRBD2|few
TGCAGTGCTGGGACTAGGCGGGCCCGGGGTTACGAGCAGTACTTC
CSAGTRRARGYEQYF
>TRBV20-1|TRBJ2-3|TRBD2|-
TGCAGTGCTAGAGTTGGCGGGAGGGCCCTCACAGATACGCAGTATTTT
CSARVGGRALTDTQYF
>TRBV12-3/TRBV12-4|TRBJ2-7|-|-
TGTGCCAGCAGTTTAGCGCAGGTGAACGAGCAGTACTTC
CASSLAQVNEQYF
>TRBV28|TRBJ2-6|-|few
TGTGCCAGCAGCCAGGCAGGGGCGCTACTTAGCTCTGGGGCCAACGTCCTGACTTTC
CASSQAGALLSSGANVLTF
>TRBV20-1|TRBJ1-2|TRBD1|few
TGCAGTGCTAGGGCTGCCAGGGGGCGCATTGGCTACACCTTC
CSARAARGRIGYTF
>TRBV4-1|TRBJ1-2|TRBD1|-
TGCGCCAGCAGCCAAACCGGGACAGGGACCACCTTC
CASSQTGTGTTF
>TRBV5-5|TRBJ2-5|-|-
TGTGCCAGCAGCGTAGGGAACCTTATCAACATGCAGTACTTC
CASSVGNLINMQYF
>TRBV20-1|TRBJ2-3|-|-
TGCAGTGCCCGGTTCATTAGGGATACGCAGTATTTT
CSARFIRDTQYF
>TRBV20-1|TRBJ1-5|-|once
TGCAGTGCTAGAGCCCAAGAGACCCAGCATTTT
CSARAQETQHF
>TRBV28|TRBJ1-2|-|-
TGTGCCAGCAGTCCTCCGCCCCCCGGGGACGCTCGGGATGGCTACACCTTC
CASSPPPPGDARDGYTF
>TRBV4-1|TRBJ2-2|TRBD1|once
TGCGCCAGCAGCCAGGGGTCCGGGACAGTGAACACCGGGGAGCTGTTTTTT
CASSQGSGTVNTGELFF
>TRBV29-1|TRBJ2-7|TRBD2|few
TGCAGCGTTGAACCAGCGGGGGGGCGCGAGCAGTACTTC
CSVEPAGGREQYF
>TRBV6-5|TRBJ1-2|-|-
TGTGCCAGCAGTTACTCGAGAATCGGCTACGGCTACACCTTC
CASSYSRIGYGYTF
>TRBV4-1|TRBJ2-1|TRBD1|-
TGCGCCAGCAGCCAAGTCCCGGGACAGCGTGTGAGCAATGAGCAGTTCTTC
CASSQVPGQRVSNEQFF
>TRBV20-1|TRBJ1-1|-|-
TGCAGTGCTCGACGGGGTCCCTTCCCCACTGAAGCTTTCTTT
CSARRGPFPTEAFF
>TRBV7-9|TRBJ2-4|TRBD1|-
TGTGCCAGCAGCCCGGGACAGGGGGTGAGTGAGCAGTACTTC
CASSPGQGVSEQYF
>TRBV20-1|TRBJ2-5|TRBD2|-
TGCAGTGCAACAACTAGCGGGGGTGGGCAAGAGACCCAGTACTTC
CSATTSGGGQETQYF
>TRBV20-1|TRBJ2-5|TRBD2|few
TGCAGTGCTCGGGATCCCAGCGGGAGGAACCAAGAGACCCAGTACTTC
CSARDPSGRNQETQYF
>TRBV5-5|TRBJ1-2|-|-
TGTGCCAGCAGCTTGCCGGGTAGCCATGGCTACACCTTC
CASSLPGSHGYTF
>TRBV5-1|TRBJ2-5|-|-
TGCGCCAGCAGCGGGACTCTTCGAGGGGGGAGAGAGACCCAGTACTTC
CASSGTLRGGRETQYF
>TRBV7-9|TRBJ2-5|-|few
TGTGCCAGCAGCTTTTCCGGGGATTACCAAGAGACCCAGTACTTC
CASSFSGDYQETQYF
>TRBV6-5|TRBJ2-3|TRBD1|-
TGTGCCAGCAGCCGCGGACAGGGGGCGCCCGCTACGCAGTATTTT
CASSRGQGAPATQYF
>TRBV5-5|TRBJ2-7|-|-
TGTGCCAGCAACACTTGGTTGAGGGTTCCCTACGAGCAGTACTTC
CASNTWLRVPYEQYF
>TRBV12-3/TRBV12-4|TRBJ2-3|TRBD1|-
TGTGCCAGCAGCCATGACAGGGAGTTTGCCGATACGCAGTATTTT
CASSHDREFADTQYF
>TRBV7-2|TRBJ2-3|-|-
TGTGCCAGCAGCTTGGGGCCGGGACCCGTCACAGATACGCAGTATTTT
CASSLGPGPVTDTQYF
>TRBV6-5|TRBJ2-1|-|-
TGTGCCAGCAGTTACTCCTCCGGGACTGGCTACAATGAGCAGTTCTTC
CASSYSSGTGYNEQFF
>TRBV5-1|TRBJ2-1|TRBD2|-
TGCGCCAGCAGCTCCAGACTAGCGGGGGGGCTTGAGCAGTTCTTC
CASSSRLAGGLEQFF
>TRBV7-2|TRBJ2-1|-|-
TGTGCCAGCACCTCTCCGACAGGTTACAATGAGCAGTTCTTC
CASTSPTGYNEQFF
>TRBV29-1|TRBJ2-7|-|-
TGCAGCGTTGGGGAGCTCGGAGGGACCTCCTACAATGAGCAGTACTTC
CSVGELGGTSYNEQYF
>TRBV5-1|TRBJ2-1|TRBD1|-
TGCGCCAGCAGCTCCGGGCTGGGACAGGGATACAATGAGCAGTTCTTC
CASSSGLGQGYNEQFF
>TRBV11-2|TRBJ2-5|-|-
TGTGCCAGCAGTATCGGGCCAATCCAAGAGACCCAGTACTTC
CASSIGPIQETQYF
>TRBV7-3|TRBJ2-7|TRBD2|-
TGTGCCAGCAGCTTAATTAATAGCGGGATCGGCGAGCAGTACTTC
CASSLINSGIGEQYF
>TRBV5-5|TRBJ1-4|-|-
TGTGCCAGCAGCTTCCTGACGGGCGGGGATGAAAAACTGTTTTTT
CASSFLTGGDEKLFF
>TRBV29-1|TRBJ2-5|-|-
TGCAGCGTTACGGACTGGTTGGGCGAAGAGACCCAGTACTTC
CSVTDWLGEETQYF
>TRBV10-3|TRBJ2-3|TRBD2|-
TGTGCCATCAGGGATACTAGCGGGAGGGCCCGGAGCACAGATACGCAGTATTTT
CAIRDTSGRARSTDTQYF
>TRBV11-2|TRBJ1-5|-|-
TGTGCCAGCAGCTTGGGCCACGCCCAAAGGCAGCCCCAGCATTTT
CASSLGHAQRQPQHF
>TRBV27|TRBJ2-7|-|-
TGTGCCAGCAGTTTACATTCTAGAACCTACGAGCAGTACTTC
CASSLHSRTYEQYF
>TRBV7-9|TRBJ1-6|-|-
TGTGCCAGCACCCTGGGAACCTATAATTCACCCCTCCACTTT
CASTLGTYNSPLHF
>TRBV7-2|TRBJ2-7|-|-
TGTGCCAGCAGCTTGTGGGTAGCGGCCTACGAGCAGTACTTC
CASSLWVAAYEQYF